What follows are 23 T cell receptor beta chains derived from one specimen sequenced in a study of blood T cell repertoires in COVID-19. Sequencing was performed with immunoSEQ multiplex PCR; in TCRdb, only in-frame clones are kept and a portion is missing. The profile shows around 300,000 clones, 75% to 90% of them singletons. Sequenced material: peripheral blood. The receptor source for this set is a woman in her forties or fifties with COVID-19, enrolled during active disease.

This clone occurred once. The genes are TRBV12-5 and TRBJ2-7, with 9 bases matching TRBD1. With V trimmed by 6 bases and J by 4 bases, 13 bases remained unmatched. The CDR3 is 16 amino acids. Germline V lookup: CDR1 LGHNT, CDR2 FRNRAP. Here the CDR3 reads CASGPPPGTGLYEQYF. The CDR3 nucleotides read TGTGCTAGTGGCCCCCCACCCGGGACAGGGCTGTACGAGCAGTACTTC.

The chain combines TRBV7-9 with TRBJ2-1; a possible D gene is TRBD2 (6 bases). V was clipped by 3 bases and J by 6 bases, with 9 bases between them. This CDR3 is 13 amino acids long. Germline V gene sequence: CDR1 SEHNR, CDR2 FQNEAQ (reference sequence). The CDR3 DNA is TGTGCCAGCAGCTTTTACGGGGGCAATGAGCAGTTCTTC. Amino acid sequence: CASSFYGGNEQFF.

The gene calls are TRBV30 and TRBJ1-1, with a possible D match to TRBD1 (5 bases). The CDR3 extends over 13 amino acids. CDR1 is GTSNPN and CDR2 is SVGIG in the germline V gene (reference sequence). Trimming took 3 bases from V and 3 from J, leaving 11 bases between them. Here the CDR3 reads CAWRPPGDTEAFF. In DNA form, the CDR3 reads TGTGCCTGGAGACCCCCGGGGGACACTGAAGCTTTCTTT. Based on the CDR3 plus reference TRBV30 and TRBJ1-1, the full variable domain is SQTIHQWPATLVQPVGSPLSLECTVEGTSNPNLYWYRQAAGRGLQLLFYSVGIGQISSEVPQNLSASRPQDRQFILSSKKLLLSDSGFYLCAWRPPGDTEAFFGQGTRLTVV.

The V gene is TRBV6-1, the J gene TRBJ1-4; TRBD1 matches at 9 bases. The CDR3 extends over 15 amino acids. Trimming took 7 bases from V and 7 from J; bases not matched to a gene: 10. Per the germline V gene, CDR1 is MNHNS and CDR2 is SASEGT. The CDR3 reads CASTNGGTGLEKLFF. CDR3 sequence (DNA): TGTGCCAGCACCAACGGTGGGACAGGGCTTGAAAAACTGTTTTTT.

The CDR3 DNA follows: TGTGCCAGCAGGCGACAGGGTTCAGAAGCTTTCTTT. Its translation: CASRRQGSEAFF. This chain links TRBV11-3 with TRBJ1-1, with 7 bases that match TRBD1. Trimming removed 6 bases from V and 8 bases from J; junction bases left unmatched: 6. The CDR3 runs to 12 residues. CDR1 and CDR2 (germline): SGHNT, YENEEA.

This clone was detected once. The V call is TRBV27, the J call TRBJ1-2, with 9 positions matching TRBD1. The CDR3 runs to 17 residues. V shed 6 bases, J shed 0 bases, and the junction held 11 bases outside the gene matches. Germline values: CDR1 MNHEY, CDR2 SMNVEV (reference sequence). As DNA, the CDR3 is TGTGCCAGCAGCTCCGGGACAGGGAGAAGGGCTAACTATGGCTACACCTTC. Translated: CASSSGTGRRANYGYTF.

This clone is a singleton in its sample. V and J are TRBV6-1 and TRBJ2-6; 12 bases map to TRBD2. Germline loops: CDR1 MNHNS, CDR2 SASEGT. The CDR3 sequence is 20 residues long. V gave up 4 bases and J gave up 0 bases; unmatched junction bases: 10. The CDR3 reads CASSGAFGLAGLSGANVLTF. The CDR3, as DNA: TGTGCCAGCAGTGGGGCTTTCGGACTAGCGGGACTCTCTGGGGCCAACGTCCTGACTTTC.

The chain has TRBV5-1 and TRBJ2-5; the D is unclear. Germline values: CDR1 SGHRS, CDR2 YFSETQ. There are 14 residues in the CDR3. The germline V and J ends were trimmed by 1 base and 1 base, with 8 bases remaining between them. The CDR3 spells CASSLIDFQETQYF. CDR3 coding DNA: TGCGCCAGCAGCTTGATCGACTTCCAAGAGACCCAGTACTTC.

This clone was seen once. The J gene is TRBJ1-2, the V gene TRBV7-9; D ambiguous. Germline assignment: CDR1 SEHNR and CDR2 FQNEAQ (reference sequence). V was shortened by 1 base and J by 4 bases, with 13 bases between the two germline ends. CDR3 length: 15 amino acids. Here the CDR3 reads CASSLDGVRSYGYTF. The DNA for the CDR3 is TGTGCCAGCAGCTTAGACGGGGTCCGGTCCTATGGCTACACCTTC.

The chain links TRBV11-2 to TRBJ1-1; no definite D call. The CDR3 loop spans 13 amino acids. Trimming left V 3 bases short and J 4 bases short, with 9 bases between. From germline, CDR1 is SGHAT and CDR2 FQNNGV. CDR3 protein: CASSLLSVTEAFF. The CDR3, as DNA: TGTGCCAGCAGCTTGTTATCGGTCACTGAAGCTTTCTTT. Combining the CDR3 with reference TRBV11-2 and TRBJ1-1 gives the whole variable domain EAGVAQSPRYKIIEKRQSVAFWCNPISGHATLYWYQQILGQGPKLLIQFQNNGVVDDSQLPKDRFSAERLKGVDSTLKIQPAKLEDSAVYLCASSLLSVTEAFFGQGTRLTVV.

Here the CDR3 DNA reads TGTGCCAGCAGCTTGGCTGCAGGGGGCTACAATGAGCAGTTCTTC. Amino acids: CASSLAAGGYNEQFF. The J gene is TRBJ2-1, the V gene TRBV5-4, with TRBD1 identical over 7 bases. This CDR3 has 15 amino acids. V lost 0 bases and J lost 3; bases outside the gene matches: 3. CDR1 and CDR2 (germline): SGHNT, YYREEE (reference sequence).

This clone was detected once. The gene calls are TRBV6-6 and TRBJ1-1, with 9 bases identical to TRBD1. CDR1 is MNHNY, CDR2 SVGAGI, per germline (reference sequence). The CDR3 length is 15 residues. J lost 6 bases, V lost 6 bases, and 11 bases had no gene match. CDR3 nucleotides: TGTGCCAGCAGCCATACCGGGACAGGGTACCCTGAAGCTTTCTTT. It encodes CASSHTGTGYPEAFF.

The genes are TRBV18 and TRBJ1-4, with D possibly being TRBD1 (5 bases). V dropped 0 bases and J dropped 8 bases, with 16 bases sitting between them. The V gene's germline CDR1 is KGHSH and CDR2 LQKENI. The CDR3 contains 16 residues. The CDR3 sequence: CASSPPSKPGQEKLFF. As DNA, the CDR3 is TGTGCCAGCTCACCACCGTCTAAGCCAGGGCAGGAAAAACTGTTTTTT.

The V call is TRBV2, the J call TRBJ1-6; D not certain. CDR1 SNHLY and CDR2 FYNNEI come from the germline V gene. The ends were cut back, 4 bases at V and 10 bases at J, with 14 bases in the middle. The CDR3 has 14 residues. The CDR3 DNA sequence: TGTGCCAGCAGTGCTGGAGGGAAGGGCTCACCCCTCCACTTT. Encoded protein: CASSAGGKGSPLHF.

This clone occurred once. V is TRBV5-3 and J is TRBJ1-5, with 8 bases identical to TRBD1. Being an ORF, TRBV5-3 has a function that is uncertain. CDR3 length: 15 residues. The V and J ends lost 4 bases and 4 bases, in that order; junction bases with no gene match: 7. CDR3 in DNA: TGTGCCAGAAGCCGGTGGGGACAGGTGAATCAGCCCCAGCATTTT. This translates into CARSRWGQVNQPQHF.

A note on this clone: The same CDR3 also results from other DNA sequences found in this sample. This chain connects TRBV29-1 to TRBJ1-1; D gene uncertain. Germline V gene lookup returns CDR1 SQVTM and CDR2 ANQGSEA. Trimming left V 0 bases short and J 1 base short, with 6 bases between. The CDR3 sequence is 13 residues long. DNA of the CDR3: TGCAGCGTTGAAGACCACAGGAACACTGAAGCTTTCTTT. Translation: CSVEDHRNTEAFF.

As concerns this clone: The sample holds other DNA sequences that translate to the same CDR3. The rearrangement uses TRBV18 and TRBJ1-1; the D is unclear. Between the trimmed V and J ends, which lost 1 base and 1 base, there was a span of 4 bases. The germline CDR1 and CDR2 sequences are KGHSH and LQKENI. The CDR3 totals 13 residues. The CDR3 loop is CASSPRQNTEAFF. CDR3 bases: TGTGCCAGCTCACCACGGCAGAACACTGAAGCTTTCTTT.

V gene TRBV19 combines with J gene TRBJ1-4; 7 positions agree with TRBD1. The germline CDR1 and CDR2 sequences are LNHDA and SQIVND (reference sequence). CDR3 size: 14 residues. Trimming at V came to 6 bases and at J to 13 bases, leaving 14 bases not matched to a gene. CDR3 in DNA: TGTGCCAGTAGGGCAGGGGGGCAGGGGCCTGGACTGTTTTTT. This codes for CASRAGGQGPGLFF. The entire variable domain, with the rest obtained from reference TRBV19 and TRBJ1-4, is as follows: DGGITQSPKYLFRKEGQNVTLSCEQNLNHDAMYWYRQDPGQGLRLIYYSQIVNDFQKGDIAEGYSVSREKKESFPLTVTSAQKNPTAFYLCASRAGGQGPGLFFGSGTQLSVL.

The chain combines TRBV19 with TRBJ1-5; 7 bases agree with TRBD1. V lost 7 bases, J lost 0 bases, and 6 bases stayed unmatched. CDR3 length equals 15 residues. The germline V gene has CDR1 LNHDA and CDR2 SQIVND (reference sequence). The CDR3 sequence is CASTSTGNSNQPQHF. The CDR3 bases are TGTGCCAGTACCTCGACAGGGAATAGCAATCAGCCCCAGCATTTT.

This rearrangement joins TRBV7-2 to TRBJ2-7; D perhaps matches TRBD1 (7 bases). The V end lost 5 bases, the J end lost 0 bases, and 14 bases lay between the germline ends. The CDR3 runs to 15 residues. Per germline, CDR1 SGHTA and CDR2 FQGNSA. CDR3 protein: CASSNGGTASYEQYF. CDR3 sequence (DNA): TGTGCCAGCAGCAATGGAGGGACAGCCTCCTACGAGCAGTACTTC.

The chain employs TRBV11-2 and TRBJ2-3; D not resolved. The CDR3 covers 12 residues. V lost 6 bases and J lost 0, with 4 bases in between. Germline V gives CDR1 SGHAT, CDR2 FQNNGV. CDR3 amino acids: CASSISTDTQYF. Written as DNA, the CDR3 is TGTGCCAGCAGTATAAGCACAGATACGCAGTATTTT. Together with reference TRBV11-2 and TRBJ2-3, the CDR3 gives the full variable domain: EAGVAQSPRYKIIEKRQSVAFWCNPISGHATLYWYQQILGQGPKLLIQFQNNGVVDDSQLPKDRFSAERLKGVDSTLKIQPAKLEDSAVYLCASSISTDTQYFGPGTRLTVL.

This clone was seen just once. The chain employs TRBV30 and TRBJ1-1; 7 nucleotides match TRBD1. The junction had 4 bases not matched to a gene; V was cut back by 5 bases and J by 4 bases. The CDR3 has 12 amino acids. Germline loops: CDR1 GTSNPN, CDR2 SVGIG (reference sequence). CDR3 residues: CAWDRDSTEAFF. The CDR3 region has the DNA TGTGCCTGGGACAGGGATAGCACTGAAGCTTTCTTT.

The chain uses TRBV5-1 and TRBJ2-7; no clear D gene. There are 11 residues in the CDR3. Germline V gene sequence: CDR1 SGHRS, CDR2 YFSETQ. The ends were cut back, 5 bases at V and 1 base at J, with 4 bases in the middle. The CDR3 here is CASRRSYEQYF. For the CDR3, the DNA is TGCGCCAGCAGACGGTCCTACGAGCAGTACTTC.